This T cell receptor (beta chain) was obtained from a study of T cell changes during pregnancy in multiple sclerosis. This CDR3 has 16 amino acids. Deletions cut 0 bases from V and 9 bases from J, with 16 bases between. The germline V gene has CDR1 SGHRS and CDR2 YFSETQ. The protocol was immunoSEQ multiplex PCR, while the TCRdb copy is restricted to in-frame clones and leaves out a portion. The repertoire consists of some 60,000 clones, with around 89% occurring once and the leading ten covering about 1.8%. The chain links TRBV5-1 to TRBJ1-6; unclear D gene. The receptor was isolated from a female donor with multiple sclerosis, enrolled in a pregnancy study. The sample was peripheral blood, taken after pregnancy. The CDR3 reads CASSLEFPGSGSPLHF. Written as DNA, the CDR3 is TGCGCCAGCAGCTTGGAGTTTCCAGGAAGCGGTTCACCCCTCCACTTT. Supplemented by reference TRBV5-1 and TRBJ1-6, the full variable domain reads KAGVTQTPRYLIKTRGQQVTLSCSPISGHRSVSWYQQTPGQGLQFLFEYFSETQRNKGNFPGRFSGRQFSNSRSEMNVSTLELGDSALYLCASSLEFPGSGSPLHFGNGTRLTVT.